These 14 T cell receptor beta chains share one sample of origin, sequenced in a study of T cell responses to AZD1222 COVID-19 vaccine. Clones were read by immunoSEQ multiplex PCR, and TCRdb kept only the in-frame ones, dropping some. The repertoire holds 110,000 to 150,000 clones, with roughly 94% as singletons. Sample: peripheral blood, taken on day 0 of AZD1222 vaccination. All receptors derive from an adult in good health.

The chain is built from TRBV4-1 and TRBJ1-1; D is uncertain. V was cut by 4 bases and J by 0 bases, with 9 bases left in between. The CDR3 contains 14 residues. Germline V gives CDR1 MGHRA, CDR2 YSYEKL. In DNA form, the CDR3 reads TGCGCCAGCAGCCCGGCCATCATGAACACTGAAGCTTTCTTT. It is translated as CASSPAIMNTEAFF.

The chain employs TRBV5-4 and TRBJ1-3; tentative D call: TRBD1 (5 bases). Germline CDR1 SGHNT, CDR2 YYREEE (reference sequence). This CDR3 region has 16 residues. V shed 4 bases and J shed 4 bases, with 18 bases lying between them. In DNA form, the CDR3 reads TGTGCCAGCAGCGCAGGGACCCCACGGGAGGGAAACACCATATATTTT. This encodes CASSAGTPREGNTIYF.

This clone has only a few counts. V usage is TRBV10-3 and J usage is TRBJ1-6; no clear D. The germline CDR1 and CDR2 sequences are ENHRY and SYGVKD. The ends were cut back, 3 bases at V and 2 bases at J, with 11 bases in the middle. The CDR3 covers 16 residues. The CDR3 protein is CAISDRLVTYNSPLHF. Written as DNA, the CDR3 is TGTGCCATCAGTGACAGACTTGTAACCTATAATTCACCCCTCCACTTT.

The genes are TRBV6-5 and TRBJ1-2; 9 bases are shared with TRBD1. After removal of 7 bases from V and 8 bases from J, the junction contained 14 bases not matched to a gene. The CDR3 covers 15 residues. Germline values: CDR1 MNHEY, CDR2 SVGAGI. The CDR3 DNA follows: TGTGCCAGCATTGCATACATAGGGACAGGGTTGGGCTACACCTTC. Encoded protein: CASIAYIGTGLGYTF.

This clone is termed medium-sized. The rearrangement uses TRBV19 and TRBJ1-5; D not certain. V was shortened by 7 bases and J by 2 bases, with 12 bases between the two germline ends. The V gene's germline CDR1 is LNHDA and CDR2 SQIVND (reference sequence). This CDR3 region has 14 residues. The CDR3 sequence is CASNQLRRNQPQHF. The CDR3 DNA sequence: TGTGCCAGTAATCAACTCCGGCGCAATCAGCCCCAGCATTTT.

This rearrangement joins TRBV6-2 or TRBV6-3 to TRBJ2-7, with TRBD2 identical over 10 bases. V lost 6 bases and J lost 3; bases outside the gene matches: 8. This CDR3 region has 15 residues. The V gene's germline CDR1 is MNHEY and CDR2 SVGEGT. CDR3 sequence: CASSPWTSGYYEQYF. In DNA, the CDR3 is TGTGCCAGCAGCCCCTGGACTAGCGGTTACTACGAGCAGTACTTC.

The chain employs TRBV5-1 and TRBJ1-4, with TRBD1 matching 10 bases. The germline CDR1 and CDR2 sequences are SGHRS and YFSETQ. V was pared by 3 bases and J by 8 bases, with 4 bases of the junction left unmatched. CDR3 length: 14 amino acids. The DNA for the CDR3 is TGCGCCAGCAGCTGGACAGGGGGGTTGGAAAAACTGTTTTTT. Protein: CASSWTGGLEKLFF.

The chain carries TRBV7-9 and TRBJ2-1, with no clear D. The CDR3 has 13 amino acids. Per germline, CDR1 SEHNR and CDR2 FQNEAQ (reference sequence). Trimming left V 5 bases short and J 2 bases short, with 7 bases between. For the CDR3, the DNA is TGTGCCAGCAGCCCCACGGCCTACAATGAGCAGTTCTTC. This gives the protein CASSPTAYNEQFF.

V is TRBV6-5 and J is TRBJ2-7; TRBD1 matches 7 bases. CDR1 and CDR2 from the germline V gene are MNHEY and SVGAGI. The CDR3 sequence is 13 residues long. Trimming cost V 4 bases and J 5 bases; bases outside gene matches: 5. CDR3: CASSLNRGDEQYF. As DNA, the CDR3 is TGTGCCAGCAGTTTAAACAGGGGAGACGAGCAGTACTTC.

The rearrangement links TRBV5-8 to TRBJ2-2, with D perhaps given as TRBD1 or TRBD2 (5 bases each). The CDR3 totals 12 residues. V was pared by 3 bases and J by 5 bases, with 5 bases between. Germline CDR1 SGHTS, CDR2 YDEGEE. Here the CDR3 DNA reads TGTGCCAGCAGCTGGGGGACCGGGGAGCTGTTTTTT. Amino acid sequence: CASSWGTGELFF.

The count of this clone is one. V is TRBV20-1 and J is TRBJ2-3; D gene uncertain. The CDR3 runs to 12 residues. V lost 3 bases, J lost 1 base, and 5 bases lay in between. Germline CDR1 DFQATT, CDR2 SNEGSKA (reference sequence). As DNA, the CDR3 is TGCAGTGCTAGTGGGGGCACAGATACGCAGTATTTT. As protein: CSASGGTDTQYF.

The gene calls are TRBV6-6 and TRBJ1-6, with 7 bases lining up with TRBD1. Germline CDR1 and CDR2: MNHNY and SVGAGI (reference sequence). The ends lost 0 bases at V and 10 bases at J; junction bases unmatched: 3. The CDR3 sequence is 14 residues long. In DNA form, the CDR3 reads TGTGCCAGCAGTTACTCGAGACAGGGCTCACCCCTCCACTTT. It translates to CASSYSRQGSPLHF.

This clone was seen a single time. J is TRBJ1-1 and V is TRBV7-9; D might be TRBD1 (5 bases). Germline CDR1 reads SEHNR; CDR2 reads FQNEAQ (reference sequence). Trimming stripped 5 bases from V and 11 bases from J, with 15 bases between. The CDR3 extends over 12 amino acids. The CDR3: CASSPGDRWAFF. The CDR3 DNA follows: TGTGCCAGCAGCCCCGGGGACCGCTGGGCTTTCTTT.

The rearrangement joins TRBV7-2 to TRBJ1-6; D remains ambiguous. V gave up 5 bases and J gave up 9 bases, with 11 bases separating them. CDR1 and CDR2 from the germline V gene are SGHTA and FQGNSA. The CDR3 loop spans 13 amino acids. CDR3 protein: CASSEIMVSPLHF. CDR3 DNA: TGTGCCAGCAGCGAGATCATGGTTTCACCCCTCCACTTT.